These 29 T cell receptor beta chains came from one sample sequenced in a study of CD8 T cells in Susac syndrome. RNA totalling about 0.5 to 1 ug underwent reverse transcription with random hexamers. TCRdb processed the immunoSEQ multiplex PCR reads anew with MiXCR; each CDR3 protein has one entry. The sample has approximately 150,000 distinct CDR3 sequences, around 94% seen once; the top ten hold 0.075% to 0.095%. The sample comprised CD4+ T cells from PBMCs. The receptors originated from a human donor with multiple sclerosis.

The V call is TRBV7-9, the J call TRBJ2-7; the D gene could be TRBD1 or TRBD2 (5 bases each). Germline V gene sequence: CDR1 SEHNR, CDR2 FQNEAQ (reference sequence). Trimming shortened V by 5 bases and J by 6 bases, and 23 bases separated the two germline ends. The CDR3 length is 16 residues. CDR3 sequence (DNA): TGTGCCAGCAGCCCAGGCGCGAGGGGCCCCTACGGCGAGCAGTACTTC. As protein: CASSPGARGPYGEQYF.

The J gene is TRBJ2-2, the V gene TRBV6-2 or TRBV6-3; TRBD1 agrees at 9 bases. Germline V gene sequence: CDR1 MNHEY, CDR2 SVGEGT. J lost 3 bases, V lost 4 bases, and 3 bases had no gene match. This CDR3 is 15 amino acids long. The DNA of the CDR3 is TGTGCCAGCAGTTTACAGGGGGCTTACACCGGGGAGCTGTTTTTT. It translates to CASSLQGAYTGELFF.

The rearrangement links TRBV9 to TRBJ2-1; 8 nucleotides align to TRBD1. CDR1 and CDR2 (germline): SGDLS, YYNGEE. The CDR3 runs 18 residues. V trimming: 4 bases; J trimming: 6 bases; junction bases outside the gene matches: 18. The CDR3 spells CASSLRTGKGQFSNEQFF. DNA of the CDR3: TGTGCCAGCAGCCTCAGGACAGGGAAGGGTCAGTTTAGCAATGAGCAGTTCTTC. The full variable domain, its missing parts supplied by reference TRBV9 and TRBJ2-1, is DSGVTQTPKHLITATGQRVTLRCSPRSGDLSVYWYQQSLDQGLQFLIQYYNGEERAKGNILERFSAQQFPDLHSELNLSSLELGDSALYFCASSLRTGKGQFSNEQFFGPGTRLTVL.

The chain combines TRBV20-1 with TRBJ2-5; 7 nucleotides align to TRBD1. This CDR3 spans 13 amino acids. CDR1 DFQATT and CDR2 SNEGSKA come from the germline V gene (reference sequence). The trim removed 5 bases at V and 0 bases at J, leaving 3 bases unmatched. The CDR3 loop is CSAPDRNQETQYF. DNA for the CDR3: TGCAGTGCTCCGGACAGGAACCAAGAGACCCAGTACTTC.

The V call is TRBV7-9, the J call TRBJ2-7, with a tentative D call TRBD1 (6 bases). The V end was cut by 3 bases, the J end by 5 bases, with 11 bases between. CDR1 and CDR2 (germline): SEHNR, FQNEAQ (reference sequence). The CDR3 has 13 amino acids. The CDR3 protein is CASSFGQRHEQYF. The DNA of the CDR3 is TGTGCCAGCAGCTTCGGACAGAGACACGAGCAGTACTTC. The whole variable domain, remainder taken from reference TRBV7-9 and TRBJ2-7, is DTGVSQNPRHKITKRGQNVTFRCDPISEHNRLYWYRQTLGQGPEFLTYFQNEAQLEKSRLLSDRFSAERPKGSFSTLEIQRTEQGDSAMYLCASSFGQRHEQYFGPGTRLTVT.

Here the CDR3 reads CASISTGLASYEQYF. The DNA for the CDR3 is TGTGCCAGCATTAGTACTGGACTAGCGTCCTACGAGCAGTACTTC. The chain recombines TRBV2 with TRBJ2-7; 9 bases are shared with TRBD2. CDR3 length: 15 residues. The germline CDR1 and CDR2 sequences are SNHLY and FYNNEI. Germline trimming cut 7 bases from V and 1 base from J; bases unmatched to any gene: 8.

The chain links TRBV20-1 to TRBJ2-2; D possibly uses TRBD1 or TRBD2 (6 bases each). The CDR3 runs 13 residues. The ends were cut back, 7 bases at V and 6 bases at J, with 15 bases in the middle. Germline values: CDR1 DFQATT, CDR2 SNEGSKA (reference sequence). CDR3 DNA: TGCAGTGTCCCAACGGGGGCTGCCGGGGAGCTGTTTTTT. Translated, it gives CSVPTGAAGELFF.

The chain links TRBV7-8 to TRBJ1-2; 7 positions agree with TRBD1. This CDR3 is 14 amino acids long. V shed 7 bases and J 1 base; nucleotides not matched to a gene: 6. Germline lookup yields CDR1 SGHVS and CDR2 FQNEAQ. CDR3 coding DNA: TGTGCCAGCACCTCGGGGACAGATAACTATGGCTACACCTTC. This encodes CASTSGTDNYGYTF.

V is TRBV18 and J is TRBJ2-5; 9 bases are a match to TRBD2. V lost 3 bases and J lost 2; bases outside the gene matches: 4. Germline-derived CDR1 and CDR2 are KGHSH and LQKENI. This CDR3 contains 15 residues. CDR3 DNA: TGTGCCAGCTCACCGAGCGCGGGAGGGCAAGAGACCCAGTACTTC. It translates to CASSPSAGGQETQYF.

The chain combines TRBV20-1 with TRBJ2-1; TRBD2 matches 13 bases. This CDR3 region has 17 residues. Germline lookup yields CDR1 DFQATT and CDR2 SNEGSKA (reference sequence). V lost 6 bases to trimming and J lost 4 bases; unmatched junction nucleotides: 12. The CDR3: CSAHATSGRAVYNEQFF. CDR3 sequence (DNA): TGCAGTGCCCACGCTACTAGCGGGAGGGCCGTATACAATGAGCAGTTCTTC.

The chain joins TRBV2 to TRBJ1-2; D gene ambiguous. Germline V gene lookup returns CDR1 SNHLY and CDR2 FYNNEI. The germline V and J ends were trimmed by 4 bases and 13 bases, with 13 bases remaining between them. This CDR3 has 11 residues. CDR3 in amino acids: CASSVVGPSTF. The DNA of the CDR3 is TGTGCCAGCAGTGTGGTAGGACCGAGCACCTTC.

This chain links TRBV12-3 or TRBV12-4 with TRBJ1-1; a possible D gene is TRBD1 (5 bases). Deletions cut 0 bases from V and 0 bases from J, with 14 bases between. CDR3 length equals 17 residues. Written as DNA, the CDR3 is TGTGCCAGCAGTTTAGCCGGCAGGGCCATAATGAACACTGAAGCTTTCTTT. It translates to CASSLAGRAIMNTEAFF.

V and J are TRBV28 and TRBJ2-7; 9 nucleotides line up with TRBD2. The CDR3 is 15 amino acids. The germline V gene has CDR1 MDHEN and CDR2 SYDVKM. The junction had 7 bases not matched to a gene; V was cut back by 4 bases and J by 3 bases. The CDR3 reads CASSSSSGRFYEQYF. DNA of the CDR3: TGTGCCAGCAGTTCGAGTAGCGGGAGATTCTACGAGCAGTACTTC.

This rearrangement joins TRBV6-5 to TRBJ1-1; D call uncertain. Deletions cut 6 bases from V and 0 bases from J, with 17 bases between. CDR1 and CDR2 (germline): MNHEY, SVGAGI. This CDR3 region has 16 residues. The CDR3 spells CASSYTWVGMNTEAFF. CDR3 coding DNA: TGTGCCAGCAGCTATACTTGGGTAGGGATGAACACTGAAGCTTTCTTT.

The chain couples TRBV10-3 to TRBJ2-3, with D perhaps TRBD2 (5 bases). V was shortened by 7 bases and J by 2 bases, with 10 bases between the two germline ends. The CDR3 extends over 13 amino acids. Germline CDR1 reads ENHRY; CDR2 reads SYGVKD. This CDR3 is CAIKAAVTDTQYF. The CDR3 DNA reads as TGTGCCATCAAGGCAGCGGTCACAGATACGCAGTATTTT.

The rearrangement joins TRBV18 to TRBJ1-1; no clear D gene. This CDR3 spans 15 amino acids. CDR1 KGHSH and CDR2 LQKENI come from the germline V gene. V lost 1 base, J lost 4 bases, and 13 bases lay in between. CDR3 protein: CASSPLEGVTTEAFF. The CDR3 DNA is TGTGCCAGCTCACCACTTGAGGGAGTAACCACTGAAGCTTTCTTT. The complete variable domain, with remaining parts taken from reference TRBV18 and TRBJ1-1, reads NAGVMQNPRHLVRRRGQEARLRCSPMKGHSHVYWYRQLPEEGLKFMVYLQKENIIDESGMPKERFSAEFPKEGPSILRIQQVVRGDSAAYFCASSPLEGVTTEAFFGQGTRLTVV.

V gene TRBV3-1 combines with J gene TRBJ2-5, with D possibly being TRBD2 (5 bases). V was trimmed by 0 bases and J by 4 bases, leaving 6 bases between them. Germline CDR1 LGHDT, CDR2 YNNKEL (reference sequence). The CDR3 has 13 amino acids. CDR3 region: CASSQDRGETQYF. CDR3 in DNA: TGTGCCAGCAGCCAAGACCGGGGAGAGACCCAGTACTTC.

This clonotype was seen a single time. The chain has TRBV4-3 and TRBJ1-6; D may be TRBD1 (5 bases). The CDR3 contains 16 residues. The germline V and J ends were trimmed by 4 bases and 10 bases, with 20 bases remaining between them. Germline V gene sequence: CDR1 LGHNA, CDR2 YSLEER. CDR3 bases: TGCGCCAGCAGCCCCAGTGGAGGCCAGGGCGACTCACCCCTCCACTTT. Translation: CASSPSGGQGDSPLHF.

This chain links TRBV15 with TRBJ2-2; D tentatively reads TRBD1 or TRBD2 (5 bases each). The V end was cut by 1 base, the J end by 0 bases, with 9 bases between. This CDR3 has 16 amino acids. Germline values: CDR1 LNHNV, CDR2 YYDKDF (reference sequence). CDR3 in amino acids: CATSRGGTANTGELFF. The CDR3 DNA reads TGTGCCACCAGCAGAGGGGGGACGGCGAACACCGGGGAGCTGTTTTTT.

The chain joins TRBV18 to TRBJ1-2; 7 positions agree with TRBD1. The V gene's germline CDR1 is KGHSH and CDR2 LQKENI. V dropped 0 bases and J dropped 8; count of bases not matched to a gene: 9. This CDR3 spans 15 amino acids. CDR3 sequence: CASSPPVRGLKGYTF. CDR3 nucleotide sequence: TGTGCCAGCTCACCACCGGTTAGGGGGCTCAAGGGCTACACCTTC.

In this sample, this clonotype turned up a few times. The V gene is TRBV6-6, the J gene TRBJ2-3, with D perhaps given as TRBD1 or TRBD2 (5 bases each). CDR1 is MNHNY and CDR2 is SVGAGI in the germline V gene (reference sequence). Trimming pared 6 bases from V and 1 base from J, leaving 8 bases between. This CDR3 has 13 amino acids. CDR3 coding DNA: TGTGCCAGCAGGGGACGGGGCACAGATACGCAGTATTTT. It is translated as CASRGRGTDTQYF.

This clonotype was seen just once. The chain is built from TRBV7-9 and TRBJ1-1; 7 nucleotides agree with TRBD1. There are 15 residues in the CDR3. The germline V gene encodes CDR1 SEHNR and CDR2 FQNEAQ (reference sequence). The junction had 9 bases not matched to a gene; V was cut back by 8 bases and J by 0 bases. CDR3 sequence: CASRDRSLVNTEAFF. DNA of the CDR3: TGTGCCAGCCGGGACAGATCCTTAGTGAACACTGAAGCTTTCTTT.

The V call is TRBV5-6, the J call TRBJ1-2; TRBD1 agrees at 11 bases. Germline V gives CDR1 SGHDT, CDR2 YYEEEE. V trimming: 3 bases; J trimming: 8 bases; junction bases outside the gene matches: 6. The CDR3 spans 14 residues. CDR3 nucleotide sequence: TGTGCCAGCAGCTGGACAGGGGGCTTCTACGGCTACACCTTC. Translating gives CASSWTGGFYGYTF. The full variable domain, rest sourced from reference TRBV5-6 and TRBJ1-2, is DAGVTQSPTHLIKTRGQQVTLRCSPKSGHDTVSWYQQALGQGPQFIFQYYEEEERQRGNFPDRFSGHQFPNYSSELNVNALLLGDSALYLCASSWTGGFYGYTFGSGTRLTVV.

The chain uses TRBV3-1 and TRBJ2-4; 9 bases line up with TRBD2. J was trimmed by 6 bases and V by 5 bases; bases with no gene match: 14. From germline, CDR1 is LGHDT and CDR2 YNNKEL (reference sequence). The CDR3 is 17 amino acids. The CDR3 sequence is CASSLTLLGTSRNIQYF. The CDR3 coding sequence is TGTGCCAGCAGCTTAACTCTCCTCGGGACTAGCAGAAACATTCAGTACTTC.

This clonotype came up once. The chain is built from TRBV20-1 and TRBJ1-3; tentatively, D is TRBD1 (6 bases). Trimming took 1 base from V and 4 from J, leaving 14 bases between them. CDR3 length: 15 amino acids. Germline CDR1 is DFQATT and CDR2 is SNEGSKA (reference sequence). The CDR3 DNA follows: TGCAGTGCTAGAGCCGTCTCGGGGGGCGGAAACACCATATATTTT. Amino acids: CSARAVSGGGNTIYF.

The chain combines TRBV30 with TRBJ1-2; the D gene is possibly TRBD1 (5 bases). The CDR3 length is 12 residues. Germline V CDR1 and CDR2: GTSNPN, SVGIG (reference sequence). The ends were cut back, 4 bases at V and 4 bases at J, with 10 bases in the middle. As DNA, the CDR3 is TGTGCCTGGACAACAGGCTTCTATGGCTACACCTTC. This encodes CAWTTGFYGYTF.

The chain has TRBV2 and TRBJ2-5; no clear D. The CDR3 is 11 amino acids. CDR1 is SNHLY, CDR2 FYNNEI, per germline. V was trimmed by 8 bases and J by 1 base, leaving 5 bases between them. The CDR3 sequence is CASSGQETQYF. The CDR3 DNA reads TGTGCCAGCTCGGGCCAAGAGACCCAGTACTTC.

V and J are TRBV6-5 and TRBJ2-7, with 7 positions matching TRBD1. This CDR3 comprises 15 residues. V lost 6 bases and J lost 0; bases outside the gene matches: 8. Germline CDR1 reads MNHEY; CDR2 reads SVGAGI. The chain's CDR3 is CASRYGQDSSYEQYF. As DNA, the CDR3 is TGTGCCAGCAGATATGGACAGGATAGCTCCTACGAGCAGTACTTC.

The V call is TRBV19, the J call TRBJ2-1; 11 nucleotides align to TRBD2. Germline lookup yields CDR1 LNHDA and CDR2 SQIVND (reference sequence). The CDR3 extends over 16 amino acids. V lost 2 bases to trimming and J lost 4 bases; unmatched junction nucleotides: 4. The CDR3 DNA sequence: TGTGCCAGTAGTATAACCCTAGCGGGAGGTTACAATGAGCAGTTCTTC. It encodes CASSITLAGGYNEQFF.